What follows are 19 T cell receptor beta chains derived from one specimen sequenced in a study of monozygotic twins with inflammatory bowel disease. TCRdb re-called the 5' RACE reads; one entry per CDR3 protein, DNA not given. The table gives 420,000 or so distinct CDR3 sequences; the top ten clones make up more than 2% of it. Sequencing input: blood. The receptors derive from a human donor with ulcerative colitis or Crohn's disease, or a healthy co-twin of an affected twin (not recorded which).

The gene calls are TRBV20-1 and TRBJ2-3; TCRdb indicates TRBD2, and absent DNA this call remains unverified. Germline CDR1 reads DFQATT; CDR2 reads SNEGSKA (reference sequence). The CDR3 totals 13 residues. The CDR3 here is CSARAGCTDTQYF.

The genes are TRBV20-1 and TRBJ2-1; TCRdb calls TRBD2, which cannot be checked without DNA. Germline V gene sequence: CDR1 DFQATT, CDR2 SNEGSKA (reference sequence). CDR3 length equals 15 residues. CDR3 sequence: CSATRAAGSYNEQFF.

The rearrangement links TRBV18 to TRBJ1-5; lacking DNA, the TRBD1 call made by TCRdb goes unchecked. This CDR3 region has 14 residues. Germline V gene data show CDR1 as KGHSH and CDR2 as LQKENI. The CDR3 loop is CASSYRGRGQPQHF.

The rearrangement uses TRBV18 and TRBJ2-3; TCRdb reports TRBD2, a call that lacks DNA to check it against. This CDR3 has 17 residues. The V gene's germline CDR1 is KGHSH and CDR2 LQKENI. The CDR3 is CASSPLGLAGVTDTQYF.

The gene calls are TRBV20-1 and TRBJ2-3; TCRdb calls TRBD1, which cannot be checked without DNA. CDR3 length: 14 amino acids. CDR1 and CDR2 (germline): DFQATT, SNEGSKA (reference sequence). Here the CDR3 reads CSARRDTSTDTQYF.

V and J are TRBV20-1 and TRBJ2-1; TCRdb lists TRBD1, though no DNA is available to test this call. The CDR3 sequence is 15 residues long. Germline loops: CDR1 DFQATT, CDR2 SNEGSKA (reference sequence). The CDR3 here is CSACCSGSIYNEQFF.

J is TRBJ1-6 and V is TRBV7-9; the D call from TCRdb, TRBD1, cannot be confirmed without DNA. Germline assignment: CDR1 SEHNR and CDR2 FQNEAQ (reference sequence). This CDR3 is built from 17 residues. Here the CDR3 reads CASSLMAGAYYNSPLHF. Full variable domain (remainder filled in from reference TRBV7-9 and TRBJ1-6): DTGVSQNPRHKITKRGQNVTFRCDPISEHNRLYWYRQTLGQGPEFLTYFQNEAQLEKSRLLSDRFSAERPKGSFSTLEIQRTEQGDSAMYLCASSLMAGAYYNSPLHFGNGTRLTVT.

V gene TRBV7-9 combines with J gene TRBJ2-2. Germline-derived CDR1 and CDR2 are SEHNR and FQNEAQ (reference sequence). There are 16 residues in the CDR3. CDR3 loop: CASSLSSLANTGELFF.

This rearrangement joins TRBV19 to TRBJ1-5; there is no DNA to check the TCRdb D call of TRBD1. The germline gives CDR1 LNHDA, CDR2 SQIVND (reference sequence). The CDR3 has 16 residues. The CDR3: CASSPSASGGHQPQHF.

Here the CDR3 reads CASSSQGQETQYF. J is TRBJ2-5 and V is TRBV5-4; checking the TCRdb D call of TRBD1 is not possible without DNA. This CDR3 has 13 residues. Germline CDR1 SGHNT, CDR2 YYREEE (reference sequence).

The gene calls are TRBV20-1 and TRBJ1-5; TCRdb lists TRBD1, though no DNA is available to test this call. The CDR3 sequence is 13 residues long. CDR1 DFQATT and CDR2 SNEGSKA come from the germline V gene (reference sequence). The CDR3 spells CSARDKGNQPQHF.

CDR3 amino acids: CASSPIPDGELFF. The genes are TRBV7-6 and TRBJ2-2. CDR3 size: 13 residues. Germline values: CDR1 SGHVS, CDR2 FNYEAQ.

The chain recombines TRBV24-1 with TRBJ2-5; without DNA, the TCRdb call of TRBD1 cannot be checked. CDR3 length: 17 residues. Germline lookup yields CDR1 KGHDR and CDR2 SFDVKD. This CDR3 reads CATSGATVGFVQETQYF.

The chain links TRBV7-2 to TRBJ1-2; as DNA is missing, the TRBD1 call by TCRdb cannot be tested. The V gene's germline CDR1 is SGHTA and CDR2 FQGNSA. The CDR3 runs to 14 residues. The CDR3 here is CASSPPPGQVVTRF.

J is TRBJ2-7 and V is TRBV11-2; no DNA is available, so the TRBD2 call from TCRdb remains unchecked. Germline V CDR1 and CDR2: SGHAT, FQNNGV. This CDR3 region has 15 residues. CDR3 sequence: CASSQAIAGVGEQYF.

This chain connects TRBV20-1 to TRBJ2-5; TCRdb gives TRBD1 as the D gene, but with no DNA this cannot be confirmed. This CDR3 is built from 13 residues. Germline assignment: CDR1 DFQATT and CDR2 SNEGSKA (reference sequence). The CDR3: CSARGTGGETQYF.

The chain links TRBV9 to TRBJ2-1; there is no DNA to check the TCRdb D call of TRBD1. The germline V gene has CDR1 SGDLS and CDR2 YYNGEE. The CDR3 consists of 15 residues. CDR3 loop: CASSAPGVRDNEQFF. Drawing the rest from reference TRBV9 and TRBJ2-1, the complete variable domain is DSGVTQTPKHLITATGQRVTLRCSPRSGDLSVYWYQQSLDQGLQFLIQYYNGEERAKGNILERFSAQQFPDLHSELNLSSLELGDSALYFCASSAPGVRDNEQFFGPGTRLTVL.

The genes are TRBV2 and TRBJ2-5; TCRdb lists TRBD1, though no DNA is available to test this call. The CDR3 extends over 17 amino acids. The V gene's germline CDR1 is SNHLY and CDR2 FYNNEI. The CDR3 spells CASSWGTGLPREETQYF.

The genes are TRBV3-1 and TRBJ1-2; checking the TCRdb D call of TRBD1 is not possible without DNA. The CDR3 has 15 amino acids. Germline-derived CDR1 and CDR2 are LGHDT and YNNKEL (reference sequence). This CDR3 reads CASSQVGGRGYGYTF.